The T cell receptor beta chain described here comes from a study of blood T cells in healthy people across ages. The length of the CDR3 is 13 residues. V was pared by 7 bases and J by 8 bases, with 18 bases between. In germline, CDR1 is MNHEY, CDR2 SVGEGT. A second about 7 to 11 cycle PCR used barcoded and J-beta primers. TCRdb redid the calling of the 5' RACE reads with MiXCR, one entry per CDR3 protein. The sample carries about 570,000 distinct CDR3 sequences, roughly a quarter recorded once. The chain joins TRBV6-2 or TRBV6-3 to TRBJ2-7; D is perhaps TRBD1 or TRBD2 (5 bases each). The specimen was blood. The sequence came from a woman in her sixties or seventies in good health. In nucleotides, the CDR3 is TGTGCCAGCACCCCGGTGGGGACGATTCAGCAGTACTTC. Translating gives CASTPVGTIQQYF.